This is a list of T cell receptor beta chains from one sample in a study of human T cells and chemical hapten exposure. TCRdb re-called the RACE reads through MiXCR, storing one row per CDR3 protein. This table has about 340,000 distinct CDR3 sequences, around 7% appearing once. Sequenced here: whole blood, sampled in connection with sensitization to the hapten diphenylcyclopropenone (DPC). Source of these receptors: a woman under 30 with alopecia areata. Some clones in this sample may be carry-over from other donors' samples. CDR3s include the opening cysteine and the closing phenylalanine or tryptophan. D genes are given only for firm matches. Clone size, where shown, is once, few, many, or a class for clones that have expanded.

clone_size: few
v_call: TRBV6-5
j_call: TRBJ2-5
d_call: NA
cdr3_nt: TGTGCCAGCAGTTACGCGAGGGGGGCACTAGGAGAGACCCAGTACTTC
cdr3_aa: CASSYARGALGETQYF

clone_size: few
v_call: TRBV3-1
j_call: TRBJ2-2
d_call: TRBD2
cdr3_nt: TGTGCCAGCAGCCAGCCTATAGGCGGGGGACCCGGGGAGCTGTTTTTT
cdr3_aa: CASSQPIGGGPGELFF

clone_size: NA
v_call: TRBV5-1
j_call: TRBJ2-3
d_call: TRBD2
cdr3_nt: TGCGCCAGCAGCCCGGGGGGACTGGCTAGCACAGATACGCAGTATTTT
cdr3_aa: CASSPGGLASTDTQYF

clone_size: few
v_call: TRBV28
j_call: TRBJ1-2
d_call: TRBD1
cdr3_nt: TGTGCCAGCGGAGGGCAGGGGGATAACTATGGCTACACCTTC
cdr3_aa: CASGGQGDNYGYTF

clone_size: few
v_call: TRBV12-3/TRBV12-4
j_call: TRBJ2-1
d_call: TRBD2
cdr3_nt: TGTGCCAGCAGCAAACTAGCGGGGGAGTCGGTCTTC
cdr3_aa: CASSKLAGESVF

clone_size: NA
v_call: TRBV6-2/TRBV6-3
j_call: TRBJ2-2
d_call: NA
cdr3_nt: TGTGCCAGCAGTTTTTATCGGGAGCTGTTTTTT
cdr3_aa: CASSFYRELFF

clone_size: few
v_call: TRBV6-6
j_call: TRBJ2-1
d_call: NA
cdr3_nt: TGTGCCAGCAGTTACAGCGACTCCAATGAGCAGTTCTTC
cdr3_aa: CASSYSDSNEQFF

clone_size: NA
v_call: TRBV6-5
j_call: TRBJ1-5
d_call: NA
cdr3_nt: TGTGCCAGCAGTCTCAGGGTGCAGTCTCAGCCCCAGCATTTT
cdr3_aa: CASSLRVQSQPQHF

clone_size: NA
v_call: TRBV12-3/TRBV12-4
j_call: TRBJ2-7
d_call: NA
cdr3_nt: TGTGCCAGCAGTTCCTTCACCGGGCCCTGGGAGAAGTACTTC
cdr3_aa: CASSSFTGPWEKYF

clone_size: few
v_call: TRBV6-5
j_call: TRBJ1-1
d_call: TRBD1
cdr3_nt: TGTGCCAGCAGTCGCGGTGACAGGGTATGGTCTGAAGCTTTCTTT
cdr3_aa: CASSRGDRVWSEAFF

clone_size: few
v_call: TRBV6-2/TRBV6-3
j_call: TRBJ2-3
d_call: NA
cdr3_nt: TGTGCCAGCAGTTACTCTGGGGCCCTCCCAGATACGCAGTATTTT
cdr3_aa: CASSYSGALPDTQYF

clone_size: many
v_call: TRBV4-1
j_call: TRBJ2-5
d_call: TRBD2
cdr3_nt: TGCGCCAGCAGCCAAGAAACTAGCGGGGGGGCGGAGACCCAGTACTTC
cdr3_aa: CASSQETSGGAETQYF

clone_size: many
v_call: TRBV29-1
j_call: TRBJ1-2
d_call: NA
cdr3_nt: TGCAGCGTTGAAGAGCGCACAGCGAATGGCTACACCTTC
cdr3_aa: CSVEERTANGYTF

clone_size: NA
v_call: TRBV5-1
j_call: TRBJ2-1
d_call: NA
cdr3_nt: TGCGCCAGCAGCTTGGAACTCGCTCGGGAGCAGTTCTTC
cdr3_aa: CASSLELAREQFF

clone_size: few
v_call: TRBV5-1
j_call: TRBJ2-7
d_call: TRBD2
cdr3_nt: TGCGCCAGCAGCCGTCAGACTAGCGCACACGAGCAGTACTTC
cdr3_aa: CASSRQTSAHEQYF

clone_size: NA
v_call: TRBV12-5
j_call: TRBJ1-4
d_call: NA
cdr3_nt: TGTGCTAGTGGTTTGGTAATAACAGGGAAAGGTCGTGAAAAACTGTTTTTT
cdr3_aa: CASGLVITGKGREKLFF

clone_size: NA
v_call: TRBV7-9
j_call: TRBJ2-2
d_call: NA
cdr3_nt: TGTGCCAGCATACAGTTCGCGAACACGGGCGAGCTGTTTTTT
cdr3_aa: CASIQFANTGELFF

clone_size: few
v_call: TRBV12-3/TRBV12-4
j_call: TRBJ2-7
d_call: TRBD1
cdr3_nt: TGTGCCAGCAGTCCTCAGGGGGAAGAGCAGTACTTC
cdr3_aa: CASSPQGEEQYF

clone_size: few
v_call: TRBV7-9
j_call: TRBJ1-6
d_call: TRBD1
cdr3_nt: TGTGCCAGCAGCTTGACAGGGGAAAATTCACCCCTCCACTTT
cdr3_aa: CASSLTGENSPLHF

clone_size: many
v_call: TRBV21-1
j_call: TRBJ1-3
d_call: NA
cdr3_nt: TGTGCCAGCCCCCTGTCTCGACAGGATCTCTCTGGAAACACCATATATTTT
cdr3_aa: CASPLSRQDLSGNTIYF

clone_size: few
v_call: TRBV5-1
j_call: TRBJ1-2
d_call: NA
cdr3_nt: TGCGCCAGCAGCTTGTCAACAGGGAGCTTCCTTATCGCCTTC
cdr3_aa: CASSLSTGSFLIAF

clone_size: many
v_call: TRBV7-6
j_call: TRBJ2-3
d_call: NA
cdr3_nt: TGTGCCAGCAGCTTAGCGGAATGGGGAGATACGCAGTATTTT
cdr3_aa: CASSLAEWGDTQYF

clone_size: NA
v_call: TRBV7-8
j_call: TRBJ1-4
d_call: NA
cdr3_nt: TGTGCCAGCAGTGCGGGGGGTCGGGAAAAACTGTTTTTT
cdr3_aa: CASSAGGREKLFF

clone_size: many
v_call: TRBV20-1
j_call: TRBJ2-3
d_call: NA
cdr3_nt: TGCAGTGCTAGAGGGGACCCTTATAGCGGTAATACGCAGTATTTT
cdr3_aa: CSARGDPYSGNTQYF

clone_size: few
v_call: TRBV27
j_call: TRBJ1-1
d_call: TRBD1
cdr3_nt: TGTGCCAGCAGTTTAGGATTCGGGACAGGGGCCACTGAAGCTTTCTTT
cdr3_aa: CASSLGFGTGATEAFF

clone_size: many
v_call: TRBV18
j_call: TRBJ1-4
d_call: TRBD1
cdr3_nt: TGTGCCAGCTCACCCCCTCCGGGACAGACAAATGAAAAACTGTTTTTT
cdr3_aa: CASSPPPGQTNEKLFF

clone_size: many
v_call: TRBV12-3/TRBV12-4
j_call: TRBJ1-3
d_call: NA
cdr3_nt: TGTGCCAGCAGTTTTAACTCTGGAAACACCATATATTTT
cdr3_aa: CASSFNSGNTIYF

clone_size: many
v_call: TRBV20-1
j_call: TRBJ2-3
d_call: TRBD1
cdr3_nt: TGCAGTGCCGGGACAGCAGATACGCAGTATTTT
cdr3_aa: CSAGTADTQYF

clone_size: few
v_call: TRBV20-1
j_call: TRBJ1-1
d_call: NA
cdr3_nt: TGCAGTGCTAGCACGATGAACACTGAAGCTTTCTTT
cdr3_aa: CSASTMNTEAFF

clone_size: many
v_call: TRBV4-1
j_call: TRBJ2-7
d_call: TRBD1
cdr3_nt: TGCGCCAGCAGCCCCACGAGGGACAGGGGCTACGAGCAGTACTTC
cdr3_aa: CASSPTRDRGYEQYF

clone_size: many
v_call: TRBV4-1
j_call: TRBJ1-6
d_call: NA
cdr3_nt: TGCGCCAGCAGCCAAAACAAGGGCCGAAATTCAGTTTTCGGGCCCCTCCACTTT
cdr3_aa: CASSQNKGRNSVFGPLHF

clone_size: NA
v_call: TRBV28
j_call: TRBJ1-4
d_call: NA
cdr3_nt: TGTGCCAGCAGTTTAGCGGGGGCCGCCTATAATGAAAAACTGTTTTTT
cdr3_aa: CASSLAGAAYNEKLFF

clone_size: few
v_call: TRBV10-3
j_call: TRBJ2-3
d_call: TRBD1
cdr3_nt: TGTGCCATCAGTGAATCACCCAACACCGGGACAGGGCGAAATACGCAGTATTTT
cdr3_aa: CAISESPNTGTGRNTQYF

clone_size: few
v_call: TRBV27
j_call: TRBJ2-7
d_call: NA
cdr3_nt: TGTGCCAGCAGCAAGGGAGGCGGAACCTACGAGCAGTACTTC
cdr3_aa: CASSKGGGTYEQYF

clone_size: many
v_call: TRBV12-3/TRBV12-4
j_call: TRBJ1-1
d_call: NA
cdr3_nt: TGTGCCAGCACGTCGAAAGAGAACACTGAAGCTTTCTTT
cdr3_aa: CASTSKENTEAFF

clone_size: many
v_call: TRBV20-1
j_call: TRBJ2-1
d_call: TRBD1
cdr3_nt: TGCAGTGCTAGGCAGACAGGGAACTACAATGAGCAGTTCTTC
cdr3_aa: CSARQTGNYNEQFF

clone_size: many
v_call: TRBV20-1
j_call: TRBJ2-3
d_call: NA
cdr3_nt: TGCAGTGCCAATGCCGGGGGAGTGGGCACAGATACGCAGTATTTT
cdr3_aa: CSANAGGVGTDTQYF

clone_size: few
v_call: TRBV7-2
j_call: TRBJ1-3
d_call: NA
cdr3_nt: TGTGCCAGCAGCTATTTTACCGGGGGAAACACCATATATTTT
cdr3_aa: CASSYFTGGNTIYF

clone_size: NA
v_call: TRBV4-1
j_call: TRBJ2-5
d_call: NA
cdr3_nt: TGCGCCAGCAGCCAACCCGCGGAAGAGTACCAAGAGACCCAGTACTTC
cdr3_aa: CASSQPAEEYQETQYF

clone_size: many
v_call: TRBV5-1
j_call: TRBJ2-3
d_call: NA
cdr3_nt: TGCGCCAGCAGCCCGCCGACAGGCGAGGGATACACAGATACGCAGTATTTT
cdr3_aa: CASSPPTGEGYTDTQYF

clone_size: many
v_call: TRBV12-3/TRBV12-4
j_call: TRBJ1-6
d_call: TRBD1
cdr3_nt: TGTGCCAGCAGCCCGACAGGGGTTAATTCACCCCTCCACTTT
cdr3_aa: CASSPTGVNSPLHF

clone_size: many
v_call: TRBV13
j_call: TRBJ2-1
d_call: TRBD2
cdr3_nt: TGTGCCAGCAGTCGAAGCGGGGGGGCCTTCGATGAGCAGTTCTTC
cdr3_aa: CASSRSGGAFDEQFF

clone_size: few
v_call: TRBV6-1
j_call: TRBJ1-2
d_call: NA
cdr3_nt: TGTGCCAGCAGTGACAGAGACAGTCTGATCTATGGCTACACCTTC
cdr3_aa: CASSDRDSLIYGYTF

clone_size: once
v_call: TRBV7-3
j_call: TRBJ2-1
d_call: NA
cdr3_nt: TGTGCCAGCAGCCTAGGTACGGATTCGAGGTTCAATGAGCAGTTCTTC
cdr3_aa: CASSLGTDSRFNEQFF

clone_size: many
v_call: TRBV7-9
j_call: TRBJ2-3
d_call: TRBD2
cdr3_nt: TGTGCCAGCAGCGCGGGACTAGTAGTCGTAGATACGCAGTATTTT
cdr3_aa: CASSAGLVVVDTQYF

clone_size: NA
v_call: TRBV6-2/TRBV6-3
j_call: TRBJ1-1
d_call: TRBD1
cdr3_nt: TGTGCCAGCAGTTACCTGGGACAGGGATCGGGGAACACTGAAGCTTTCTTT
cdr3_aa: CASSYLGQGSGNTEAFF

clone_size: many
v_call: TRBV6-5
j_call: TRBJ1-1
d_call: NA
cdr3_nt: TGTGCCAGCAGTTACCCGGACAGACAACCGAACACTGAAGCTTTCTTT
cdr3_aa: CASSYPDRQPNTEAFF

clone_size: many
v_call: TRBV4-3
j_call: TRBJ2-3
d_call: NA
cdr3_nt: TGCGCCAGCAGCCAAGAGGGGTGGGGAGATACGCAGTATTTT
cdr3_aa: CASSQEGWGDTQYF

clone_size: many
v_call: TRBV7-9
j_call: TRBJ1-2
d_call: NA
cdr3_nt: TGTGCCAGCAGCCTGAGAATGGCTGGCTACACCTTC
cdr3_aa: CASSLRMAGYTF

clone_size: few
v_call: TRBV6-2/TRBV6-3
j_call: TRBJ2-2
d_call: NA
cdr3_nt: TGTGCCAGCAGTTACACCGGTCCGGGACTCCTCTTTCGGACCGGGGAGCTGTTTTTT
cdr3_aa: CASSYTGPGLLFRTGELFF

clone_size: few
v_call: TRBV12-5
j_call: TRBJ1-1
d_call: NA
cdr3_nt: TGTGCTAGTGGTTTGGTAGGTGTGGGAGGGGACACTGAAGCTTTCTTT
cdr3_aa: CASGLVGVGGDTEAFF

clone_size: NA
v_call: TRBV6-4
j_call: TRBJ2-7
d_call: TRBD1
cdr3_nt: TGTGCCAGCAGTGACCGGACAGGGCACTCCTACGAGCAGTACTTC
cdr3_aa: CASSDRTGHSYEQYF

clone_size: many
v_call: TRBV3-1
j_call: TRBJ2-7
d_call: NA
cdr3_nt: TGTGCCAGCAGCCAAGACGGTGCCTACGAGCAGTACTTC
cdr3_aa: CASSQDGAYEQYF

clone_size: NA
v_call: TRBV14
j_call: TRBJ2-1
d_call: TRBD2
cdr3_nt: TGTGCCAGCAGCCAAAGACTGACTAGCGGGGCAAGCAATGAGCAGTTCTTC
cdr3_aa: CASSQRLTSGASNEQFF

clone_size: NA
v_call: TRBV12-3/TRBV12-4
j_call: TRBJ2-2
d_call: NA
cdr3_nt: TGTGCCAGCAGTGTCTCCGGGACTTGGACCGGGGAGCTGTTTTTT
cdr3_aa: CASSVSGTWTGELFF

clone_size: few
v_call: TRBV28
j_call: TRBJ1-5
d_call: NA
cdr3_nt: TGTGCCAGCAGTTTAACTGGACAGTATAGCAATCAGCCCCAGCATTTT
cdr3_aa: CASSLTGQYSNQPQHF

clone_size: once
v_call: TRBV28
j_call: TRBJ2-2
d_call: NA
cdr3_nt: TGTGCCAGCAGTCTTTTGACAGAGAACACCGGGGAGCTGTTTTTT
cdr3_aa: CASSLLTENTGELFF

clone_size: many
v_call: TRBV6-5
j_call: TRBJ1-6
d_call: TRBD1
cdr3_nt: TGTGCCAGCAGCCGGACAGGGGATTCACCCCTCCACTTT
cdr3_aa: CASSRTGDSPLHF